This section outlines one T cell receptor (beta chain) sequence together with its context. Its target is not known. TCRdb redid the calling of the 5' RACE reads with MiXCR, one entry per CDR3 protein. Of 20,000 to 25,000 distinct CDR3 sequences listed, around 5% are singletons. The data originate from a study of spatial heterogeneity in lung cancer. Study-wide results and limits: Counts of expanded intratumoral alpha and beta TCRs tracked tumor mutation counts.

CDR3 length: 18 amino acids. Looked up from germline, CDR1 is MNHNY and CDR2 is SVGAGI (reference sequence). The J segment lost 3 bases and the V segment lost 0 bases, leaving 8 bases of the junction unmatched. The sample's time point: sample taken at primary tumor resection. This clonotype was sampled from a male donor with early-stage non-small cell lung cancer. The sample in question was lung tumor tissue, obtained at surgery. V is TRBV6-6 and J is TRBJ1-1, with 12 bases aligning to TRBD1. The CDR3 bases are TGTGCCAGCAGTTACTCGCCCCGGGACAGGGGGCCCGACACTGAAGCTTTCTTT. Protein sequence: CASSYSPRDRGPDTEAFF.